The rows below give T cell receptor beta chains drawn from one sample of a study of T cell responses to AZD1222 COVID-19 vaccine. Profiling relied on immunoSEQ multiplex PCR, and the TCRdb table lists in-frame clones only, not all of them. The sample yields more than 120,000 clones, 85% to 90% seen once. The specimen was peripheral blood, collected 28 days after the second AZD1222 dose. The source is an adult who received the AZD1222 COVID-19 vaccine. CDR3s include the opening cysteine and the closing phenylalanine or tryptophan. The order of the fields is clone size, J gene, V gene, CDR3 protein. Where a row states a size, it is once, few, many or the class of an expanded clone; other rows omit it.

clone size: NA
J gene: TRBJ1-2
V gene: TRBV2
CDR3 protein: CASSGGVRGYTF

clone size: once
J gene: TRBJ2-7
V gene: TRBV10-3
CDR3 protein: CAISPDGSSYEQYF

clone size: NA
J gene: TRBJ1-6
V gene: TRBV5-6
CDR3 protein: CASSLGGSGSYNSPLHF

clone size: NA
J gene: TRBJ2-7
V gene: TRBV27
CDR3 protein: CASSGFVGNEEIF

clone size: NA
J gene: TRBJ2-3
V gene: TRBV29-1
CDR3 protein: CSVEPSGGPDTQYF

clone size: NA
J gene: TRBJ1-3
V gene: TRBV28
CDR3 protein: CASSSGQPPYTIYF

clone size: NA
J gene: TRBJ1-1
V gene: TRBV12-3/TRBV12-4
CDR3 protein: CASSLAPGAEAFF

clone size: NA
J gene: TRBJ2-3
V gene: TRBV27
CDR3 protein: CASRVFGQGAFRNTQYF

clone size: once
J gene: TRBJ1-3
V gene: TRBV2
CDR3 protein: CASSEWSSGNTIYF

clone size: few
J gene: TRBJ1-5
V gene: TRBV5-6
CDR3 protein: CASSVGVRQPQHF

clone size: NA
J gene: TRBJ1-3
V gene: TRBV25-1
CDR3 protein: CASSQGIGGNTIYF

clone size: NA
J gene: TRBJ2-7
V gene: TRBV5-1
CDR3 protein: CASGLGQHPYEQYF

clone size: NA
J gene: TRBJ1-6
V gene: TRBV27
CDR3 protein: CASSSWGDSPLHF

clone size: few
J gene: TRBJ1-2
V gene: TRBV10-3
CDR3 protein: CAITGREDTLYGYTF

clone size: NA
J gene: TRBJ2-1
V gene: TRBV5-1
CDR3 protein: CASSGHPGTNNEQFF

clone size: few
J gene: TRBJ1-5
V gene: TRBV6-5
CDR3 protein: CASTRQVAQPQHF

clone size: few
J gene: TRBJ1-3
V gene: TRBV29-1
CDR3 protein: CSVEVGTGGGNTIYF

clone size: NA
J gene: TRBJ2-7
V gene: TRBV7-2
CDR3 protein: CASSLEGGWYEQYF

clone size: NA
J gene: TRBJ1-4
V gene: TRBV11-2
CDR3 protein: CASSSLTLVGEKLFF

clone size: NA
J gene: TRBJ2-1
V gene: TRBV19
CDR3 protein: CASSISTSGSKGPPHEQFF

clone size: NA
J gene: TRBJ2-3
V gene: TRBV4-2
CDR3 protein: CASSPANPDTQYF

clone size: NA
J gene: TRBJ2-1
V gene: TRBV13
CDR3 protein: CASSLKGGGNEQFF

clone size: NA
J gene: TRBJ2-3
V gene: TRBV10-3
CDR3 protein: CAIRATETDTQYF

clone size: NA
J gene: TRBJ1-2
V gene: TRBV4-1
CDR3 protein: CASSQDHRAANYGYTF

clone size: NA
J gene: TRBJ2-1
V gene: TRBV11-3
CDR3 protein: CASRPSQGYNEQFF

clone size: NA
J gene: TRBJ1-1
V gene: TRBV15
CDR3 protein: CATSRGLSKQGALSTEAFF

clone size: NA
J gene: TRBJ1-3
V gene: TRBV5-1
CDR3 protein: CASSFDRGQGNTIYF

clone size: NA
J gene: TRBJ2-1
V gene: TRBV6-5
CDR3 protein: CASSYPTSGGRDEQFF

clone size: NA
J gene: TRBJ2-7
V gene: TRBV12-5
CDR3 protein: CASGVSASSYEQYF

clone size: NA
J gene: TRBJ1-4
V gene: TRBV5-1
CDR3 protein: CASSLDNNEKLFF

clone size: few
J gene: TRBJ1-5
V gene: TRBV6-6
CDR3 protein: CASSHQPQHF

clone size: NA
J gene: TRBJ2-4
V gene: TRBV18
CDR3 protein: CASSPGGQGKNIQYF

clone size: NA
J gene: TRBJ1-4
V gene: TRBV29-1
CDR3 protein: CSFQTGVNEKLFF

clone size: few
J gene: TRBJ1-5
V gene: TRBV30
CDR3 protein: CAWDTGPNQPQHF

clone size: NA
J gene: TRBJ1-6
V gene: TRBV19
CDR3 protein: CASSIWSDSPLHF

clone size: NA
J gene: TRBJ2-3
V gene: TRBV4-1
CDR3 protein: CASSQVGSTDTQYF

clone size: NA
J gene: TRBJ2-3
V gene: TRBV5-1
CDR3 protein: CASSSRPDTQYF

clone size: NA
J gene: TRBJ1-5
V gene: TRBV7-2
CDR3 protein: CASSLSNTPRGSNQPQHF

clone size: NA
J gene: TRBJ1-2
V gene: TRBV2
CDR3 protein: CASSGDRGIYGYTF

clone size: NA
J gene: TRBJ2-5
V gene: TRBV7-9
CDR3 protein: CASSPGGTASLKTQYF

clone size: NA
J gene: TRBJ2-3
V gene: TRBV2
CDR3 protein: CASSEAASTDTQYF

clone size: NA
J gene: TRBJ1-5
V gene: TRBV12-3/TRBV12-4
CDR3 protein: CASSLEHQPQHF

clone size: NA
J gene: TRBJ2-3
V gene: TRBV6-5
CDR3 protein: CASSYLLSSDTQYF

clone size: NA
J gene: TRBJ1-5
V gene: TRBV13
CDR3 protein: CASSLGQSNQPQHF

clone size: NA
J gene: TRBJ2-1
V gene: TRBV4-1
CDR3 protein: CASSQDQYAGTGNEQFF

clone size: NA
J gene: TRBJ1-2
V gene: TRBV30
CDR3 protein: CAWSVPTVNYGYTF

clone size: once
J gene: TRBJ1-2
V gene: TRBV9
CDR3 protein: CASSPRGVEGGYGYTF

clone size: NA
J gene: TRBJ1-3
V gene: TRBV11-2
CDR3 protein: CASSRRDRALGGNTIYF

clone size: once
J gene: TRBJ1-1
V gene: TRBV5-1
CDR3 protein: CASSSQGRGNTEAFF

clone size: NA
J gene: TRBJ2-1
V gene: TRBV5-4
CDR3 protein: CASSLEQVVIDEQFF

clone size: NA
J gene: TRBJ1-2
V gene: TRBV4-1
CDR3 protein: CASSQGSVNYGYTF

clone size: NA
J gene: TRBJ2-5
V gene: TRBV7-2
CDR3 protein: CATGGSGGETQYF

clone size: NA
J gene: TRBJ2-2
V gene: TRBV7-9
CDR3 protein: CASSLGGRGELFF

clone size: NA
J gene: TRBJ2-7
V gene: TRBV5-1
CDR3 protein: CASSLVSSGRKEEQYF